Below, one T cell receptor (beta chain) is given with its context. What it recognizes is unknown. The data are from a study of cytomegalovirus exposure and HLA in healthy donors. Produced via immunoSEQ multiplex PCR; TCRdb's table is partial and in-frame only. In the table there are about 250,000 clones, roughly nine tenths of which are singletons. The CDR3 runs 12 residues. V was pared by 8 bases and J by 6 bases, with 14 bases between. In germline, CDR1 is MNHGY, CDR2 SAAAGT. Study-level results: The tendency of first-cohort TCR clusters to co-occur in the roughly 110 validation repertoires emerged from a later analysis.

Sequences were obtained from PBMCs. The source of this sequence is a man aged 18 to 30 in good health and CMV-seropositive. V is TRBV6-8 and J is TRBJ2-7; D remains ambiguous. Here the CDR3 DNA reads TGTGCCAGCTCGACGTGGGGTAGCGAGCAGTACTTC. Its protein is CASSTWGSEQYF.